One sample yielded the 13 T cell receptor beta chains listed below, sequenced in a study of T cell changes during pregnancy in multiple sclerosis (dated by TCRdb to between 2017 and 2020). Library preparation used the immunoSEQ multiplex PCR assay. The table comes from immuneACCESS by way of TCRdb, which keeps in-frame sequences with V and J called. Part of the clones is missing from these tables; in studies checked, under half for an unresolved V gene and the rest for unknown reasons. The sample table holds approximately 50,000 clones, of which about 92% were seen once. 0.67% of the sample is held by the ten biggest clonotypes. The input for sequencing was CD4+ T cells from peripheral blood mononuclear cells, taken in the third trimester of pregnancy. All receptors come from a female donor with multiple sclerosis, enrolled in a pregnancy study.

In this sample, this clone turned up many times. The chain recombines TRBV11-2 with TRBJ2-5; D may be TRBD1 (5 bases). V was cut by 6 bases and J by 5 bases, with 16 bases left in between. This CDR3 has 14 amino acids. In germline, CDR1 is SGHAT, CDR2 FQNNGV. The CDR3: CASSSTQGRETQYF. The CDR3 nucleotides are TGTGCCAGCAGTTCAACGCAGGGTCGTGAGACCCAGTACTTC.

CDR3 region: CASSIQLAGGTDTQYF. In nucleotides, the CDR3 is TGTGCCAGCAGCATTCAACTAGCGGGAGGTACAGATACGCAGTATTTT. The chain uses TRBV7-8 and TRBJ2-3, with 12 bases that match TRBD2. Looked up from germline, CDR1 is SGHVS and CDR2 is FQNEAQ. The CDR3 runs 16 residues. With V trimmed by 5 bases and J by 3 bases, 6 bases remained unmatched.

V and J are TRBV11-2 and TRBJ1-1; no reliable D call. Looked up from germline, CDR1 is SGHAT and CDR2 is FQNNGV. Trimming left V 1 base short and J 4 bases short, with 13 bases between. The CDR3 consists of 15 residues. The CDR3 here is CASSLGTTAGTEAFF. DNA for the CDR3: TGTGCCAGCAGCTTAGGCACCACGGCGGGCACTGAAGCTTTCTTT.

This chain uses TRBV7-8 with TRBJ2-7; 7 bases line up with TRBD1. Germline-derived CDR1 and CDR2 are SGHVS and FQNEAQ. This CDR3 spans 17 amino acids. Trimming took 6 bases from V and 3 from J; bases not matched to a gene: 17. This CDR3 reads CASSQTNTRDSRYEQYF. The CDR3 region has the DNA TGTGCCAGCAGTCAAACTAATACCCGGGACAGTCGCTACGAGCAGTACTTC.

The CDR3 spells CASSLSGGSGANVLTF. The CDR3 region has the DNA TGTGCCAGCAGCTTAAGCGGGGGCTCTGGGGCCAACGTCCTGACTTTC. V is TRBV11-2 and J is TRBJ2-6; 8 nucleotides match TRBD2. The J segment lost 0 bases and the V segment lost 2 bases, leaving 0 bases of the junction unmatched. Per germline, CDR1 SGHAT and CDR2 FQNNGV. The CDR3 is 16 residues long.

The V and J genes are TRBV9 and TRBJ2-1; D remains ambiguous. Trimming shortened V by 0 bases and J by 4 bases, and 11 bases separated the two germline ends. Germline V CDR1 and CDR2: SGDLS, YYNGEE. This CDR3 has 15 residues. The CDR3 loop reads CASSVDHPGYNEQFF. The DNA of the CDR3 is TGTGCCAGCAGCGTAGACCACCCGGGTTACAATGAGCAGTTCTTC. The variable domain in full, completed from reference TRBV9 and TRBJ2-1, reads DSGVTQTPKHLITATGQRVTLRCSPRSGDLSVYWYQQSLDQGLQFLIQYYNGEERAKGNILERFSAQQFPDLHSELNLSSLELGDSALYFCASSVDHPGYNEQFFGPGTRLTVL.

This clone was seen just once. This chain links TRBV7-2 with TRBJ1-5; D is undetermined. Germline lookup yields CDR1 SGHTA and CDR2 FQGNSA. This CDR3 has 15 amino acids. With 6 bases removed from V and 1 base from J, the gap between germline ends came to 13 bases. The CDR3 sequence is CASSPGGVSNQPQHF. CDR3 DNA sequence: TGTGCCAGCAGTCCTGGCGGGGTAAGCAATCAGCCCCAGCATTTT.

V gene TRBV19 combines with J gene TRBJ1-4; D remains unclear. This CDR3 is 15 amino acids long. Germline loops: CDR1 LNHDA, CDR2 SQIVND (reference sequence). Trimming stripped 6 bases from V and 0 bases from J, with 11 bases between. The CDR3 here is CASRVQRSTNEKLFF. The DNA of the CDR3 is TGTGCCAGTAGAGTACAAAGATCAACTAATGAAAAACTGTTTTTT. The full variable domain, its missing parts supplied by reference TRBV19 and TRBJ1-4, is DGGITQSPKYLFRKEGQNVTLSCEQNLNHDAMYWYRQDPGQGLRLIYYSQIVNDFQKGDIAEGYSVSREKKESFPLTVTSAQKNPTAFYLCASRVQRSTNEKLFFGSGTQLSVL.

The chain recombines TRBV29-1 with TRBJ2-7; 7 nucleotides agree with TRBD2. CDR3 size: 14 residues. Trimming removed 6 bases from V and 0 bases from J; junction bases left unmatched: 8. Per germline, CDR1 SQVTM and CDR2 ANQGSEA. In nucleotides, the CDR3 is TGCAGCGTCCGACGCGGGAGTGGCTCCTACGAGCAGTACTTC. It is translated as CSVRRGSGSYEQYF.

V is TRBV19 and J is TRBJ2-1; tentatively, D is TRBD2 (6 bases). V lost 0 bases and J lost 0, with 9 bases in between. The CDR3 loop spans 16 amino acids. Germline V lookup: CDR1 LNHDA, CDR2 SQIVND (reference sequence). The CDR3 nucleotides read TGTGCCAGTAGTATAGAGGGGGGTAGCTCCTACAATGAGCAGTTCTTC. Translated: CASSIEGGSSYNEQFF.

This clone was picked up one time. CDR3 region: CATRGAGGPRADTQYF. The CDR3 nucleotides are TGTGCCACCCGGGGTGCGGGAGGGCCGCGGGCAGATACGCAGTATTTT. The V call is TRBV19, the J call TRBJ2-3, with 9 bases matching TRBD2. Germline V gene data show CDR1 as LNHDA and CDR2 as SQIVND (reference sequence). CDR3 size: 16 residues. With V trimmed by 10 bases and J by 4 bases, 15 bases remained unmatched.

The rearrangement uses TRBV30 and TRBJ2-1; TRBD2 agrees at 9 bases. The germline gives CDR1 GTSNPN, CDR2 SVGIG (reference sequence). The CDR3 extends over 14 amino acids. The V gene end was trimmed by 0 bases and the J gene end by 9 bases; junction bases not matched to a gene: 6. DNA of the CDR3: TGTGCCTGGAGTGTTCGCGGGAGGGCGGGTGAGCAGTTCTTC. This translates into CAWSVRGRAGEQFF.

The V call is TRBV5-1, the J call TRBJ2-7; 12 positions match TRBD1. Trimming took 3 bases from V and 5 from J; bases not matched to a gene: 12. Germline assignment: CDR1 SGHRS and CDR2 YFSETQ. There are 17 residues in the CDR3. Here the CDR3 reads CASSSGTGGLSLDEQYF. Here the CDR3 DNA reads TGCGCCAGCAGCTCTGGGACAGGGGGCTTGTCCCTCGACGAGCAGTACTTC.